This TCR beta chain was sequenced in a study of blood T cells in healthy people across ages. The CDR3 contains 17 residues. CDR1 and CDR2 from the germline V gene are SGHRS and YFSETQ. The V end was cut by 5 bases, the J end by 3 bases, with 18 bases between. Using a J-beta primer mix together with a sample-barcoded 5' primer, a second PCR was run for roughly 7 to 12 cycles. TCRdb redid the calling of the 5' RACE reads with MiXCR, one entry per CDR3 protein. Among around 650,000 distinct CDR3 sequences listed, around 38% were seen once. The chain couples TRBV5-1 to TRBJ2-6, with D uncertain. This clonotype was sampled from a man older than 75 in good health. Sequenced: blood. The CDR3, as DNA: TGCGCCAGCAGTAAACCGGACCTTTCTCATGGGGCCAACGTCCTGACTTTC. Its translation is CASSKPDLSHGANVLTF.